This paragraph covers one T cell receptor beta chain sequence. As yet, its antigen is unknown. This specimen comes from a study of beta chain features in type 1 diabetes. Study summary: On cell yields, gender and age, patients and healthy donors were similar. All of the samples together had 85 million to 130 million sorted cells examined.

The study's findings and limits: Shortening that was moderate but significant affected the TCRB CDR3s of Type 1 diabetes patients in all four CD4+ subsets.

The CDR3 loop spans 15 amino acids. The germline CDR1 and CDR2 sequences are SEHNR and FQNEAQ (reference sequence). V lost 6 bases and J lost 1; bases outside the gene matches: 5. As every portion of the isolated RNA was reverse transcribed, the sequencing read expressed TCRB transcripts. Samples of naive, central memory and regulatory T cells yielded a mean of around 3.5 million reads. Here immunoSEQ multiplex PCR was the method, and the copy in TCRdb shows in-frame clones only, minus some. The table includes around 160,000 clones, approximately 9.1% detected once. Averaging about 120 mL, one heparinised blood draw was given by each donor.

Sequenced material: central memory CD4+ T cells from blood. This clonotype was sampled from a woman in her 30s with type 1 diabetes. The chain combines TRBV7-9 with TRBJ2-7; 11 bases line up with TRBD2. DNA for the CDR3: TGTGCCAGCAGTCGAGTAGCGGGAGGGTCCTACGAGCAGTACTTC. Its translation is CASSRVAGGSYEQYF. The whole variable domain, remainder taken from reference TRBV7-9 and TRBJ2-7, is DTGVSQNPRHKITKRGQNVTFRCDPISEHNRLYWYRQTLGQGPEFLTYFQNEAQLEKSRLLSDRFSAERPKGSFSTLEIQRTEQGDSAMYLCASSRVAGGSYEQYFGPGTRLTVT.